This T cell receptor (beta chain) is drawn from a study of Ad26.COV2.S vaccination and SARS-CoV-2 variants. Study-level information: Once, or twice with 56 days between doses, Ad26.COV2.S was given intramuscularly.

Looked up from germline, CDR1 is ENHRY and CDR2 is SYGVKD. This CDR3 has 15 residues. The ends lost 6 bases at V and 2 bases at J; junction bases unmatched: 9. Broader study findings: Reports say spike-specific CD8+ and CD4+ T cell responses covered substantial breadth after vaccination. Responses of T cells in total may have been underestimated by the TCR breadth and depth analyses. Comparable non-spike TCR breadth was observed in vaccine and placebo recipients.

Notes on this clone: Its antigen remains unknown.

The treatment was: around 19 received Ad26.COV2.S at low or high dose, single or two shots; about 5 received placebo; per-sample allocation not given. Following the first vaccine or placebo injection, samples were taken on day 63. The table came from immunoSEQ multiplex PCR; TCRdb's copy has only in-frame clones and leaves some out. The sample includes some 390,000 clones, 88% of them seen just once. The receptor comes from a person between 18 and 65 years old who received the Ad26.COV2.S COVID-19 vaccine or a placebo. V usage is TRBV10-3 and J usage is TRBJ1-2; TRBD1 aligns across 7 bases. The source was peripheral blood, collected in a trial of Ad26.COV2.S vaccine versus placebo. In DNA form, the CDR3 reads TGTGCCATCAGGGGACAGTTACTTCCCAACTATGGCTACACCTTC. Encoded protein: CAIRGQLLPNYGYTF.